Shown below are 9 T cell receptor beta chains from a single sample sequenced in a study of OX40 agonist ivuxolimab in advanced cancers. Clones were sequenced by immunoSEQ multiplex PCR, and TCRdb holds only the in-frame ones, with some missing. The table lists roughly 34,000 clones, about four fifths of them singletons, with approximately 12% in the top ten. The sample consisted of CD4+ or CD8+ T cells sorted from blood, taken in a trial of the OX40 agonist ivuxolimab. These receptors all stem from an adult with an advanced solid tumor such as melanoma, head and neck, liver or kidney cancer.

This rearrangement joins TRBV4-3 to TRBJ2-6, with D possibly being TRBD1 or TRBD2 (6 bases each). CDR1 LGHNA and CDR2 YSLEER come from the germline V gene. The CDR3 runs to 21 residues. Trimming left V 0 bases short and J 0 bases short, with 21 bases between. The chain's CDR3 is CASSQDRRDTNPHSGANVLTF. CDR3 in DNA: TGCGCCAGCAGCCAAGATAGGAGGGACACCAATCCCCACTCTGGGGCCAACGTCCTGACTTTC.

The V and J genes are TRBV28 and TRBJ2-7; no clear D gene. V shed 3 bases and J shed 1 base, with 4 bases lying between them. The CDR3 runs to 12 residues. Germline CDR1 reads MDHEN; CDR2 reads SYDVKM. The CDR3 sequence: CASSFRSYEQYF. CDR3 sequence (DNA): TGTGCCAGCAGTTTTCGTTCCTACGAGCAGTACTTC.

This chain joins TRBV7-8 and TRBJ2-2; possibly TRBD1 or TRBD2 for D (5 bases each). The ends were cut back, 11 bases at V and 7 bases at J, with 11 bases in the middle. The CDR3 is made up of 11 amino acids. From germline, CDR1 is SGHVS and CDR2 FQNEAQ. The CDR3 region has the DNA TGTGCCGGAGTGAGGGGCGGGGAGCTGTTTTTT. Amino acids: CAGVRGGELFF.

The chain recombines TRBV21-1 with TRBJ1-2. TRBV21-1 is a pseudogene segment. This CDR3 is built from 15 residues. The CDR3 protein is CASSKAGDGPRGYTF. The CDR3 region has the DNA TGTGCCAGCAGCAAAGCCGGGGACGGCCCTCGGGGCTACACCTTC.

The chain recombines TRBV6-4 with TRBJ2-3; D is perhaps TRBD1 or TRBD2 (5 bases each). CDR3 length: 13 amino acids. V was clipped by 3 bases and J by 2 bases, with 6 bases between them. Looked up from germline, CDR1 is MRHNA and CDR2 is SNTAGT. The CDR3 sequence: CASSEGDTDTQYF. CDR3 DNA: TGTGCCAGCAGTGAGGGGGACACAGATACGCAGTATTTT.

This clone was recorded only once. V usage is TRBV2 and J usage is TRBJ1-1; D is unresolved. Germline CDR1 is SNHLY and CDR2 is FYNNEI. This CDR3 comprises 14 residues. V was shortened by 6 bases and J by 0 bases, with 11 bases between the two germline ends. CDR3 nucleotides: TGTGCCAGCAGCCTAGGCAGCCTGAACACTGAAGCTTTCTTT. Protein: CASSLGSLNTEAFF.

V gene TRBV13 combines with J gene TRBJ1-3; 11 nucleotides line up with TRBD1. The CDR3 has 18 residues. Per germline, CDR1 PRHDT and CDR2 FYEKMQ (reference sequence). V lost 5 bases to trimming and J lost 0 bases; unmatched junction nucleotides: 9. The CDR3 spells CASSPGTGGYNSGNTIYF. The CDR3 nucleotides are TGTGCCAGCAGCCCCGGGACAGGGGGTTACAACTCTGGAAACACCATATATTTT.

The J gene is TRBJ2-6, the V gene TRBV6-6; D possibly matches TRBD1 or TRBD2 (5 bases each). The CDR3 covers 15 residues. The V gene lost 8 bases and the J gene lost 4 bases, with 15 bases spanning the gap. Germline values: CDR1 MNHNY, CDR2 SVGAGI (reference sequence). As DNA, the CDR3 is TGTGCCAGCCGACCCAGGGAGTCCGGGGCCAACGTCCTGACTTTC. Protein sequence: CASRPRESGANVLTF.

The chain employs TRBV6-6 and TRBJ2-5; a possible D gene is TRBD2 (7 bases). CDR3 size: 15 residues. The V gene's germline CDR1 is MNHNY and CDR2 SVGAGI (reference sequence). Trimming cost V 1 base and J 5 bases, with 14 bases left between them. CDR3 loop: CASSYLWEGEETQYF. DNA of the CDR3: TGTGCCAGCAGTTACTTGTGGGAGGGGGAGGAGACCCAGTACTTC.